The clone carrying this TCR beta chain came up many times. Its target is not known. Using genomic DNA as the template, TCR beta VDJ and CDR3 profiling was carried out. In TCRdb, the reads were re-called with MiXCR into one record per CDR3 protein. Of some 170,000 distinct CDR3 sequences detected, around half appear once; the ten largest clones hold 1.1%. Germline V gives CDR1 SGHTA, CDR2 FQGNSA. The V gene lost 6 bases and the J gene lost 1 base, with 7 bases spanning the gap. This CDR3 spans 12 amino acids. The data stem from a study of CD8+CD57+ T cells in acquired aplastic anemia. General study findings and limits: Both patients and controls carried the same twenty-nine CD8+ CDR3 sequences.

Flow cytometry had shown expanded CD8+CD57+ cells in the patients chosen for sequencing. Sample: sorted CD4+, CD8+, or CD8+CD57+ T cells (not recorded which) from PBMCs. The source is a human donor with aplastic anemia. The genes are TRBV7-2 and TRBJ2-7; no definite D call. The CDR3 DNA reads as TGTGCCAGCAGTCTAAATTCCTACGAGCAGTACTTC. Translated, it gives CASSLNSYEQYF.